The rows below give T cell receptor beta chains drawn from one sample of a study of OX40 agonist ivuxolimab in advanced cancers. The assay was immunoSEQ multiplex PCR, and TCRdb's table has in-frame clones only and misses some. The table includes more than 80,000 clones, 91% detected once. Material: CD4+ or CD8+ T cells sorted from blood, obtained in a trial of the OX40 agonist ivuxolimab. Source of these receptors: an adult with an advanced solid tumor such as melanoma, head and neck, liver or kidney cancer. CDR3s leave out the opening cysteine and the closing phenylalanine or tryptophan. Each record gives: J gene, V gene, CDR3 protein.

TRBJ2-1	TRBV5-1	ASSPLNNYEQF
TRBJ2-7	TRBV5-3	ARSYARAGVNISYEQY
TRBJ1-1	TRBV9	ASSVREGAEAF
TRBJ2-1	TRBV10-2	ASSANNEQF
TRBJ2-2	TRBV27	ASSYGYTGELF
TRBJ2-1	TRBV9	ASSPQLRNEQF
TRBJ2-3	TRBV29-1	SVGLTDTQY
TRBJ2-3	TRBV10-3	AISEEGGTDTQY
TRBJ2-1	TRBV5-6	ASSLDSYNEQF
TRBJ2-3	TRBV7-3	ASSLGGGFTDTQY
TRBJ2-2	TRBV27	ASTGTGELF
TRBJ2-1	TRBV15	ATGLGSYNEQF
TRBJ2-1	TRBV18	ASSPDRVVYNEQF
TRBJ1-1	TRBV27	ASHRGAGNTEAF
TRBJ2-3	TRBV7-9	ASRSTGGYTDTQY
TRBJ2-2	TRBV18	ASSFGTGELF
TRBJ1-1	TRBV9	ASSVEVWTEAF
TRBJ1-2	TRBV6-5	ASSSHDRAYYGYT
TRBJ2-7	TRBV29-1	SVEVGRGYEQY
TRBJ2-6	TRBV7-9	ASSPGGGPFGANVLT
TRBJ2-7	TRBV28	ASRRQGPSTYEQY
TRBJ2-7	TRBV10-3	AIRGTGGAELAHEQY
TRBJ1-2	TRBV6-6	ASSLRDHYGYT
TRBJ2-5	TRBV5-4	ASSLYLAGQETQY
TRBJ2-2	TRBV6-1	ASSEELTYTGELF
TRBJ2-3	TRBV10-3	AISERDREGDTQY
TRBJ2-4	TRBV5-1	ASSLYRAKNIQY
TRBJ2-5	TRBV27	ASRTGRGVQETQY
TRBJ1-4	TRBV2	ASRSTGGNEKLF
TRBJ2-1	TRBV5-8	ASSLALGTAYNEQF
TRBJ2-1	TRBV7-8	ASSLSPTSGRQNEQF
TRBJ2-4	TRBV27	ASRSPSAKNIQY
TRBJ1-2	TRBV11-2	ASSLEALVYGYT
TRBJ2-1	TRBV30	AWQAGVQF
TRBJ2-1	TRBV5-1	ASSLAWDNEQF
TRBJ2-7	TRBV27	ASSASGGEQY
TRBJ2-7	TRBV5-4	ASSSPASGSSYEQY
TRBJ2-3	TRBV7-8	ASSAIARYRPPDTQY
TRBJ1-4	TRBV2	ASIFGQGATNEKLF
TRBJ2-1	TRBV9	ASSVGSGGSYNEQF
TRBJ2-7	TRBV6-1	ASRTGYYEQY